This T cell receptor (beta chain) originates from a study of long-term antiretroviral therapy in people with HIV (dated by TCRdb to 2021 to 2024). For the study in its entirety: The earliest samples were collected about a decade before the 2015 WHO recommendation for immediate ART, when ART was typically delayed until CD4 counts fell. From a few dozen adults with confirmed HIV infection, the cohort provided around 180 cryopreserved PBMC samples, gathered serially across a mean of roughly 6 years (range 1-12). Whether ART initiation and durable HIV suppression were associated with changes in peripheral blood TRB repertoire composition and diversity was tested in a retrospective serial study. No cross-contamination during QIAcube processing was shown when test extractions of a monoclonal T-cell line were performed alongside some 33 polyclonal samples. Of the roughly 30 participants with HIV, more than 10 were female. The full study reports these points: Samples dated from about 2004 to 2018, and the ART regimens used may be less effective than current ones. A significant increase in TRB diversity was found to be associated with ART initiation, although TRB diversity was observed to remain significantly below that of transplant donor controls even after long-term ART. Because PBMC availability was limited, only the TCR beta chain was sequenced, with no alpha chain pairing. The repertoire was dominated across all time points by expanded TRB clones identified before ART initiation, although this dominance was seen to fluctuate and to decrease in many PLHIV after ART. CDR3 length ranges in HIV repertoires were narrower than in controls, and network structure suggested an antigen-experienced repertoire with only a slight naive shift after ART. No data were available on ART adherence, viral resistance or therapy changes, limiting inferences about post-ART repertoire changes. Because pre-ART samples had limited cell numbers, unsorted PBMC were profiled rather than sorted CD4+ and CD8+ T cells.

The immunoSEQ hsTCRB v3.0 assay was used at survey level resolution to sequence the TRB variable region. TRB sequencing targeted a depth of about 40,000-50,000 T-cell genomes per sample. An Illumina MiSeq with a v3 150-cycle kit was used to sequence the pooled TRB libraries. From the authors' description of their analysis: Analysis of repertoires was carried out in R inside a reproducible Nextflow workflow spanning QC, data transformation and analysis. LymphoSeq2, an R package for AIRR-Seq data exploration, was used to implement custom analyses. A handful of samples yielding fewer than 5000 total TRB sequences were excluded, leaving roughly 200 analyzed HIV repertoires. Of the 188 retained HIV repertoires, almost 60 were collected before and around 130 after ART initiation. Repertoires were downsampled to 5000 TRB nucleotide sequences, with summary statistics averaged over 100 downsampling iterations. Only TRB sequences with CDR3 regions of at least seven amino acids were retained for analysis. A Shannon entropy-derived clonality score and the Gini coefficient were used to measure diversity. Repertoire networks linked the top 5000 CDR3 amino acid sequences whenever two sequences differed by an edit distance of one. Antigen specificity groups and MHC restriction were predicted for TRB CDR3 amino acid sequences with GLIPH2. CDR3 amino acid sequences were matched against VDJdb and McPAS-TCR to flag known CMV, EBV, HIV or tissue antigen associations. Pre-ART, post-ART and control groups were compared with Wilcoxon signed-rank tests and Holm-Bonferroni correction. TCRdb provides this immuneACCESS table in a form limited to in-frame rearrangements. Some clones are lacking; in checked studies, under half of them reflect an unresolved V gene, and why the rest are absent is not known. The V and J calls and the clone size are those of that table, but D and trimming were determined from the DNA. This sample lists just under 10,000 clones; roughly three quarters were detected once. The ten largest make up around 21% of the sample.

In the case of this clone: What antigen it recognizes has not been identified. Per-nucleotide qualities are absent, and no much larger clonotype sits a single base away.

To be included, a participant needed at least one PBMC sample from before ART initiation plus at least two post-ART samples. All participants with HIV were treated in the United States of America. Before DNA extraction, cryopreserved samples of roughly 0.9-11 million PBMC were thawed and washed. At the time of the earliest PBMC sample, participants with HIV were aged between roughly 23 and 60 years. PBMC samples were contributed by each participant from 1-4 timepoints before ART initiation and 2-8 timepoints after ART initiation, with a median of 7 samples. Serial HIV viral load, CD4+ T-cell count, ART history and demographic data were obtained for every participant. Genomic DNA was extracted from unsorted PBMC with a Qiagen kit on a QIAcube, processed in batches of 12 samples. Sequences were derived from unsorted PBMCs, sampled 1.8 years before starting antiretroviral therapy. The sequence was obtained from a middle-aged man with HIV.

This receptor carries the CDR3 CASRIQGLNTEAFF. The nucleotide sequence reads as follows: TGTGCCAGCCGAATCCAGGGTTTGAACACTGAAGCTTTCTTT. The chain couples TRBV7-9 to TRBJ1-1, with a tentative D gene TRBD1 over 5 matching bases. At the junction V is shortened by 8 bases and J by 0 bases, with 13 bases in between. The CDR3 measures 14 amino acids from cysteine to phenylalanine. The CDR3 DNA has 42 bases and is translated from base 1. CDR1 SEHNR and CDR2 FQNEAQ were looked up in the germline V gene (reference sequence).